The clone carrying this T cell receptor (beta chain) was detected a few times. This entry is derived from a study of OX40 agonist ivuxolimab in advanced cancers. On the study more broadly: Partial responses were achieved by three patients: one hepatocellular carcinoma, two cutaneous melanoma.

This CDR3 region has 12 residues. V was clipped by 2 bases and J by 6 bases; unmatched bases: 0. Germline V lookup: CDR1 SGHRS, CDR2 YFSETQ. Produced via immunoSEQ multiplex PCR; TCRdb's table is partial and in-frame only. The sample has 150,000 to 180,000 clones, approximately 94% seen once. The clonotype was recovered from an adult with an advanced solid tumor such as melanoma, head and neck, liver or kidney cancer. The V and J genes are TRBV5-1 and TRBJ2-3; TRBD1 matches at 7 bases. This specimen was CD4+ or CD8+ T cells sorted from blood, taken in a trial of the OX40 agonist ivuxolimab. CDR3 residues: CASSLQGDTQYF. DNA for the CDR3: TGCGCCAGCAGCTTACAGGGGGATACGCAGTATTTT.